This passage covers 15 T cell receptor beta chains from one sample sequenced in a study of blood T cells in healthy people across ages. A J-beta primer mix and a sample-barcoded 5' primer were used in a second PCR of roughly 7 to 12 cycles. TCRdb ran MiXCR on the 5' RACE reads and lists one entry per CDR3 protein. This repertoire shows around 2 million distinct CDR3 sequences, more than 35% found once; its top ten account for 20% to 25%. The sequencing sample was made of blood. The receptor set was obtained from a human donor in good health.

This clonotype came up a few times. The chain combines TRBV28 with TRBJ2-1; D is possibly TRBD2 (6 bases). V gave up 5 bases and J gave up 9 bases, with 20 bases separating them. The CDR3 runs 15 residues. Germline V gene lookup returns CDR1 MDHEN and CDR2 SYDVKM. CDR3 DNA sequence: TGTGCCAGCAGTCGTCCGGGGACTGGCGCGGGTGAGCAGTTCTTC. It yields the protein CASSRPGTGAGEQFF.

The rearrangement links TRBV4-3 to TRBJ2-7; perhaps TRBD1 as D (5 bases). Germline CDR1 LGHNA, CDR2 YSLEER. The CDR3 has 14 residues. With 1 base removed from V and 3 bases from J, the gap between germline ends came to 10 bases. CDR3 loop: CASSQGQGYYEQYF. DNA of the CDR3: TGCGCCAGCAGCCAAGGGCAGGGTTACTACGAGCAGTACTTC.

This clonotype was picked up a small number of times. The gene calls are TRBV12-3 or TRBV12-4 and TRBJ2-5; 7 bases match TRBD1. This CDR3 has 14 residues. V lost 4 bases, J lost 13 bases, and 15 bases stayed unmatched. CDR3 loop: CASSSQGQFVGRYF. CDR3 coding DNA: TGTGCCAGCAGTTCTCAGGGACAGTTCGTAGGTCGGTACTTC.

The sample holds a few counts of this clonotype. Being one base from a much bigger clone, this may be a read error. CDR3: CASSLRLASGYNEQYF. CDR3 in DNA: TGTGCCAGCAGCCTCAGATTAGCTAGCGGATACAATGAGCAGTACTTC. The chain recombines TRBV7-9 with TRBJ2-4, with TRBD2 matching 7 bases. The CDR3 length is 16 residues. Germline-derived CDR1 and CDR2 are SEHNR and FQNEAQ (reference sequence). The J segment lost 13 bases and the V segment lost 5 bases, leaving 20 bases of the junction unmatched.

This clonotype appeared a few times. J is TRBJ2-6 and V is TRBV4-1; D is ambiguous. V lost 2 bases and J 4 bases, leaving 9 bases between the germline ends. Germline CDR1 MGHRA, CDR2 YSYEKL. This CDR3 region has 15 residues. The DNA of the CDR3 is TGCGCCAGCAGCCAACGCTGGGCCGGGGCCAACGTCCTGACTTTC. Residues: CASSQRWAGANVLTF.

This chain joins TRBV4-3 and TRBJ2-5, with no clear D. The CDR3 covers 15 residues. The germline V gene has CDR1 LGHNA and CDR2 YSLEER. V was trimmed by 0 bases and J by 3 bases, leaving 11 bases between them. The CDR3 DNA reads as TGCGCCAGCAGCCAAGAAGTTCGGTGGGAAGAGACCCAGTACTTC. It is translated as CASSQEVRWEETQYF.

The gene calls are TRBV4-2 and TRBJ2-1, with 7 positions matching TRBD1. The last part of the DNA fits TRBJ2-7 better; the J call may be wrong. This CDR3 is 15 amino acids long. Germline CDR1 is LGHNA and CDR2 is YNFKEQ. CDR3 nucleotide sequence: TGTGCCAGCAGCCACCAAACGGGACAGAGCTACGAGCAGTACTTC. Its translation: CASSHQTGQSYEQYF.

The chain has TRBV24-1 and TRBJ1-2; D is perhaps TRBD1 (6 bases). The V gene lost 4 bases and the J gene lost 5 bases, with 13 bases spanning the gap. The CDR3 runs to 14 residues. Germline values: CDR1 KGHDR, CDR2 SFDVKD. CDR3 coding DNA: TGTGCCACCAGTGAGACGACAGGAACTTATGGCTACACCTTC. As protein: CATSETTGTYGYTF.

The V gene is TRBV29-1, the J gene TRBJ2-5; tentatively, D is TRBD2 (7 bases). This CDR3 is built from 14 residues. Germline V CDR1 and CDR2: SQVTM, ANQGSEA. The CDR3: CSVPKGGNQETQYF. The CDR3, as DNA: TGCTCGGTCCCTAAGGGGGGGAACCAAGAGACCCAGTACTTC.

The V gene is TRBV12-3 or TRBV12-4, the J gene TRBJ2-3; D is possibly TRBD1 (5 bases). The V end lost 3 bases, the J end lost 1 base, and 14 bases lay between the germline ends. The CDR3 spans 16 residues. This CDR3 reads CASSFNGLGGTDTQYF. The CDR3, as DNA: TGTGCCAGCAGTTTTAACGGCCTAGGGGGCACAGATACGCAGTATTTT.

The chain has TRBV6-1 and TRBJ1-5, with D tentatively TRBD1 (6 bases). Germline CDR1 is MNHNS and CDR2 is SASEGT. With 10 bases removed from V and 0 bases from J, the gap between germline ends came to 25 bases. The CDR3 totals 18 residues. The DNA of the CDR3 is TGTGCCACCATTCCTGGCAGGGGATCTACTTATAGCAATCAGCCCCAGCATTTT. This sequence encodes CATIPGRGSTYSNQPQHF.

This chain connects TRBV29-1 to TRBJ2-7, with a weak D call TRBD1 (5 bases). Between the trimmed V and J ends, which lost 3 bases and 7 bases, there was a span of 13 bases. CDR1 SQVTM and CDR2 ANQGSEA come from the germline V gene. The CDR3 consists of 12 residues. The CDR3 DNA sequence: TGCAGCGTTGATGGCAGGGCCAGGGAGCAGTACTTC. Protein product: CSVDGRAREQYF.

The rearrangement links TRBV12-3 or TRBV12-4 to TRBJ2-5, with D unclear. The CDR3 totals 11 residues. Trimming took 0 bases from V and 12 from J, leaving 8 bases between them. The CDR3: CASSLAGMKYF. As DNA, the CDR3 is TGTGCCAGCAGTTTAGCGGGAATGAAGTACTTC.

The chain recombines TRBV12-3 or TRBV12-4 with TRBJ2-7; TRBD1 matches 10 bases. Losses at the gene ends were 6 bases for V and 5 bases for J; bases not matched to a gene: 7. This CDR3 contains 14 residues. The CDR3 DNA reads as TGTGCCAGCAGCGCTGGGACAGGGGATGACGAGCAGTACTTC. Its translation: CASSAGTGDDEQYF.

The chain carries TRBV28 and TRBJ2-4; D is ambiguous. The germline gives CDR1 MDHEN, CDR2 SYDVKM. CDR3 size: 14 residues. Trimming left V 6 bases short and J 7 bases short, with 16 bases between. CDR3 region: CASSLKDGVNIQYF. CDR3 coding DNA: TGTGCCAGCAGCTTAAAGGATGGGGTCAACATTCAGTACTTC.